This T cell receptor beta chain was obtained from a study of identical twins. The study, taken as a whole, reports: Conclusions were based on cross-sectional statistical analysis, without following the same donors.

The CDR3 consists of 17 residues. Losses at the gene ends were 0 bases for V and 8 bases for J; bases not matched to a gene: 12. CDR1 LGHNT and CDR2 FRNRAP come from the germline V gene. Notes on this clonotype: Its antigen remains unknown.

TCRdb itself ran the 5' RACE reads through MiXCR, one entry per CDR3 protein. Here the sample spans under 900,000 distinct CDR3 sequences, 15% to 20% being singletons. These records were also assigned to another study, of T cells expressing NK-cell markers. From that report: Researchers got TCR beta repertoires out of sorted CD3+CD56+NKG2C+, CD3+CD56+NKG2C- and CD3+CD56-NKG2C+ T cells.

The source is a woman aged 18-29 years in good health. The rearrangement uses TRBV12-5 and TRBJ2-1; 8 bases align to TRBD2. Material: PBMCs. The CDR3 loop is CASGLVLAEIARDEQFF. CDR3 bases: TGTGCTAGTGGTTTGGTACTAGCGGAGATAGCTCGGGATGAGCAGTTCTTC.